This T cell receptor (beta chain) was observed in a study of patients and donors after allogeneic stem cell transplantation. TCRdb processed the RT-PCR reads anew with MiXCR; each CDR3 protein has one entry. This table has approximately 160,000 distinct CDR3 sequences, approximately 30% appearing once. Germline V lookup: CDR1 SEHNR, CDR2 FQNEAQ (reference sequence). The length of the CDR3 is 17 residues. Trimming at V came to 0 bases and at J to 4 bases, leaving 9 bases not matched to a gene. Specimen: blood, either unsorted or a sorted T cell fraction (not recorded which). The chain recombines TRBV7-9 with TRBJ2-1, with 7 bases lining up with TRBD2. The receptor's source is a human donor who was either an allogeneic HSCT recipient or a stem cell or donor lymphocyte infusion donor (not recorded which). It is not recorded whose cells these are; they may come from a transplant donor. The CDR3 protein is CASSLAVRASGYNEQFF. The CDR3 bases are TGTGCCAGCAGCTTAGCGGTAAGGGCTAGCGGTTACAATGAGCAGTTCTTC.